This T cell receptor (beta chain) is from a study of blood T cells in healthy people across ages. Study observations and caveats: It was the long-lived donors that had more naive CD4+ cells and higher diversity than aged donors.

A second about 7 to 11 cycle PCR used barcoded and J-beta primers. TCRdb ran MiXCR on the 5' RACE reads and lists one entry per CDR3 protein. The sample gives 700,000 to 900,000 distinct CDR3 sequences, 50% to 65% of which show up once; roughly 40% is in the top ten. Each of the donors had roughly 9.3 milliliters of peripheral blood drawn into EDTA-treated Vacutainer tubes. CDR1 and CDR2 from the germline V gene are DFQATT and SNEGSKA (reference sequence). The length of the CDR3 is 15 residues. J gave up 4 bases and V 3 bases, and 8 bases lay outside the gene matches. This clonotype has a count of ten or more. The target antigen is unknown.

This receptor was obtained from a man older than 75 in good health. The sequencing sample was made of blood. The V gene is TRBV20-1, the J gene TRBJ2-1, with 8 bases that match TRBD2. The CDR3 protein is CSASSRLALYNEQFF. The CDR3, as DNA: TGCAGTGCTAGCTCCAGACTAGCGTTATACAATGAGCAGTTCTTC.